One T cell receptor (beta chain) is described in this entry. This clonotype occurred a few times. What this receptor recognizes is not known. Base qualities are not recorded, but no much larger clone differs from it by a single base. The CDR3 holds 14 amino acids from the cysteine to the phenylalanine. Only the CDR3 region is kept as DNA, spanning 42 bases read in frame from base 1. At the junction V is shortened by 6 bases and J by 6 bases, with 12 bases in between. According to the germline V gene (reference sequence), CDR1 reads MNHNY and CDR2 reads SVGAGI. RNA from unsorted whole blood was extracted with TRIzol reagent, and germline DNA was obtained with the DNeasy Blood & Tissue kit. Chronic HBV infection was present in the patients, and the patients were treatment-naive at sampling. Before surgery, around 4 milliliters of peripheral blood were drawn into K2EDTA tubes. This entry is derived from a study of tumor-infiltrating lymphocytes in primary liver carcinoma (dated by TCRdb to about 2017). With regard to the full study: A few patients with histopathologically diagnosed primary liver carcinoma underwent surgical resection in China between November 2015 and March 2016. The five patients, three men and two women aged 30 to 69 years, had hepatocellular carcinoma (four) or combined HCC and intrahepatic cholangiocarcinoma (one). Tumors of the five patients were stage T1-T3 N0M0 with maximum diameters of roughly 4.2 to 11 cm. Each sample produced roughly 3.65 to 7.13 million productive TCRbeta reads, and read depth showed no significant difference between tissue types. Across five regions of each liver tumor, along with adjacent normal tissue and blood, the study brought together TCRbeta repertoire sequencing, expression microarrays and whole-exome sequencing. A total of some 35 specimens from 5 patients underwent TCRbeta repertoire sequencing, comprising some 25 tumor regions, 5 adjacent noncancerous liver tissues and 5 peripheral blood samples. Repertoires from technical replicates were highly reproducible, with mean shared-clone rates about 0.88 and correlation coefficients above 0.95. Study-wide conclusions, independent of this receptor: Because only the TCR beta chain was sequenced and unpaired alpha chains were not captured, true repertoire diversity is likely underestimated. Repertoire overlap was higher between tumor regions (mean about 36%) than tumor-adjacent (approximately 17%) or tumor-blood (14%) pairs, consistent with antigen-driven expansion. The top 250 clones accounted for a significantly greater share of the repertoire in tumors than in blood (p = 0.039). Because the samples were bulk and unsorted, CD4+ and CD8+ T cell repertoires could not be compared. With just a handful of patients in the study, the authors point out that the findings should be validated in a larger study.

A constant-region primer and ProtoScript II reverse transcriptase were used to reverse-transcribe TCRbeta-specific cDNA from around 480 ng total RNA. Three nested multiplex PCR rounds, following a slightly modified ARM-PCR procedure, were used to build the TCRbeta libraries. The first two PCR rounds used multiplex TRBV1-TRBV30 forward primers with a Cbeta reverse primer, each for 10 cycles. A final 25-cycle PCR with Deep VentR polymerase added sample barcodes and Illumina adapters. Before sequencing, amplicons between 200 and 500 bp were purified from gel using a QIAquick gel extraction kit. TCRbeta amplicons were sequenced on an Illumina HiSeq 2500 with 250-bp paired-end reads. The study's processing was this. Quality trimming of reads was performed with Trimmomatic v0.33, and paired reads were merged with FLASH v1.2.11 so that full CDR3 sequences could be recovered. V, D and J germline segments were assigned to the rearranged TCRbeta sequences using MiGEC v1.2.1b. Clonotype statistics and Shannon-Wiener diversity indices were computed with VDJtools v1.0.0. To reduce sampling bias, subsequent analyses other than the diversity analysis used only the 250 most abundant clonotypes in each sample. Using fastp trimming at Q25 and MiXCR clonotype assembly, TCRdb reanalyzed the public sequencing data and kept in-frame beta chains. Each entry merges the rows of one CDR3 protein and shows their most common DNA and genes. The V and J calls and clone size come from TCRdb's table, not from the authors' own analysis. The sample table holds 180,000 or so distinct CDR3 sequences, of which 50% to 75% were seen once. In total, the top ten clones hold approximately 65% of the sample.

The TCR comes from a man in his forties with primary liver carcinoma and hepatitis B virus infection. Sequences were obtained from peripheral blood. The chain links TRBV6-6 with TRBJ2-6; the D segment could be TRBD2, given 5 matching bases. The CDR3 in this case is CASSGLLSANVLTF. The DNA is as follows: TGTGCCAGCAGCGGACTCTTGTCGGCCAACGTCCTGACTTTC.